Here is one T cell receptor (beta chain) with its context. Germline CDR1 and CDR2: SGHNT and YENEEA. The CDR3 contains 14 residues. V lost 8 bases, J lost 0 bases, and 14 bases lay in between. The data were taken from a study of OX40 agonist ivuxolimab in advanced cancers. Clones were read by immunoSEQ multiplex PCR, and TCRdb kept only the in-frame ones, dropping some. The table includes roughly 70,000 clones, approximately 80% detected once. Excluded were patients having autoimmune disease history or systemic immunosuppression. This receptor was obtained from an adult with an advanced solid tumor such as melanoma, head and neck, liver or kidney cancer. The chain uses TRBV11-3 and TRBJ2-7; D perhaps matches TRBD2 (6 bases). The sequenced sample was CD4+ or CD8+ T cells sorted from blood, obtained in a trial of the OX40 agonist ivuxolimab. CDR3 in DNA: TGTGCCAGCCGGAGGAGGGACGCCTCCTACGAGCAGTACTTC. Protein sequence: CASRRRDASYEQYF.